This T cell receptor (beta chain) emerged from a study of naive and memory T cell subsets. Study outcomes and limitations: In CD4 and CD8 cells, diversity dropped from naive through EMRA.

In its sample, this clonotype was seen many times. What it binds is unknown. An equimolar mix of two oligonucleotides served as the beta constant-region primer for TRBC1 and TRBC2. Using its own MiXCR run on the UMI-ligation and nested PCR reads, TCRdb lists one record per CDR3 protein. Of under 100,000 distinct CDR3 sequences in the sample, around 6.5% are singletons; the top ten hold 1.6%. Germline values: CDR1 SGHDN, CDR2 FVKESK. The CDR3 spans 19 residues. The junction had 17 bases not matched to a gene; V was cut back by 2 bases and J by 7 bases. Source material: central memory CD4+ T cells from blood. The chain combines TRBV14 with TRBJ2-1; 10 bases align to TRBD2. The clonotype comes from a human donor in good health. The CDR3 reads CASSQNVRSSGGKANEQFF. CDR3 coding DNA: TGTGCCAGCAGCCAAAATGTACGGTCTAGCGGGGGCAAGGCGAATGAGCAGTTCTTC.